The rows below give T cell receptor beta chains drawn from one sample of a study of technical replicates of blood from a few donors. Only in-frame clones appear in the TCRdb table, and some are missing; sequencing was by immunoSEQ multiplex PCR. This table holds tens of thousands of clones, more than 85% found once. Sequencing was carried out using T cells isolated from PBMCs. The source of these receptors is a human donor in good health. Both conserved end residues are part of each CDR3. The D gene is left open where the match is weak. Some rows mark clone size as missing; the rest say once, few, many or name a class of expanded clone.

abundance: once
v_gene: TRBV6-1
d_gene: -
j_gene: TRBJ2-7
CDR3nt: TGTGCCAGCAGTGAAGCGGAGGGGAGATTTTCCGAGCAGTACTTC
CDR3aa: CASSEAEGRFSEQYF

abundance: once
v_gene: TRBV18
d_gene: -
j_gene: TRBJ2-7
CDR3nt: TGTGCCAGCTCACCAGAGGACAGCTCCTACGAGCAGTACTTC
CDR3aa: CASSPEDSSYEQYF

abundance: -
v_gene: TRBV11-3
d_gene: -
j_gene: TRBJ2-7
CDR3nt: TGTGCCAGCAGCTTAGTGGAGGGGTCCTACGAGCAGTACTTC
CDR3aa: CASSLVEGSYEQYF

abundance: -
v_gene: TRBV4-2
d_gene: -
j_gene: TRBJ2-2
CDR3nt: TGTGCCAGCAGCACCGTCACAGTAAACACCGGGGAGCTGTTTTTT
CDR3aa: CASSTVTVNTGELFF

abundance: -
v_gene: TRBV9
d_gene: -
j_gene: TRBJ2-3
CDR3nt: TGTGCCAGCAGCGCCGGTCAACCCTTGCTCGGAGATACGCAGTATTTT
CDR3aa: CASSAGQPLLGDTQYF

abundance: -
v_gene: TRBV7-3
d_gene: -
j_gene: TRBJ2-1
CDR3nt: TGTGCCAGCAGCTCGTCAGGTTCTGCTGAGCAGTTCTTC
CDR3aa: CASSSSGSAEQFF

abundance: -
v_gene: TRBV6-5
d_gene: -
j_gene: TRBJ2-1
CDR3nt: TGTGCCAGCAGTCCGAACAGGCCTTCCTACAATGAGCAGTTCTTC
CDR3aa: CASSPNRPSYNEQFF

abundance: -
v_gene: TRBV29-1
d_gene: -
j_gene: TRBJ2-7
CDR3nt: TGCAGCGCTACAGGTAAAAGCTCCTACGAGCAGTACTTC
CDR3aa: CSATGKSSYEQYF

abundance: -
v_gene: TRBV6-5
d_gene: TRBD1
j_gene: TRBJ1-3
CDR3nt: TGTGCCAGCAGCCTACAGGGGCCTGGAAACACCATATATTTT
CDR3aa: CASSLQGPGNTIYF

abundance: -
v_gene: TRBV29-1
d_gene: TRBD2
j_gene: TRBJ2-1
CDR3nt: TGCAGCGTGGGCGCGAAGGCGGGGGGCTACAATGAGCAGTTCTTC
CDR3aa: CSVGAKAGGYNEQFF

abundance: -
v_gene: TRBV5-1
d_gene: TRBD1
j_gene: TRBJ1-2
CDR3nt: TGCGCCAGCAGCGGGGGACAGGGAGGCTATGGCTACACCTTC
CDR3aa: CASSGGQGGYGYTF

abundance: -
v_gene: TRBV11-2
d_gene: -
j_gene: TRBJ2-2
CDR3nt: TGTGCCAGCAGCCTCGCGGGCTCCACCGGGGAGCTGTTTTTT
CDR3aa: CASSLAGSTGELFF

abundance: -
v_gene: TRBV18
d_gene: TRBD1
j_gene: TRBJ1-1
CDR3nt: TGTGCCAGCTCACCCGGGACAGTTTGGAACACTGAAGCTTTCTTT
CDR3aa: CASSPGTVWNTEAFF

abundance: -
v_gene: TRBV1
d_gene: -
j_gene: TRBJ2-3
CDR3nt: TGCACCAGCAGCCAAGATAAGCGGGAGGGCCCTAGCACAGATACGCAGTATTTT
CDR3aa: CTSSQDKREGPSTDTQYF

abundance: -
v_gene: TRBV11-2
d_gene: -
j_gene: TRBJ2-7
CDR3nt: TGTGCCACTACGGATGGGGGGACCTACGAGCAGTACTTC
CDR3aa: CATTDGGTYEQYF

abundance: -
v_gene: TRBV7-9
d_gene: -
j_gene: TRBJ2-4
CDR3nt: TGTGCCAGCAGCTGGGACGGGGGTATTCTAGCCAAAAACATTCAGTACTTC
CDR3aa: CASSWDGGILAKNIQYF

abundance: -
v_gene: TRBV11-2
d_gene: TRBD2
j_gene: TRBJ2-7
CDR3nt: TGTGCCAGCAGCCCGGGACTACCTTACGAGCAGTACTTC
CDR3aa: CASSPGLPYEQYF

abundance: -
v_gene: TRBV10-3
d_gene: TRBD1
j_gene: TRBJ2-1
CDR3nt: TGTGCCATCAGGAATGGACCCGGGACAGGGGAGAATGAGCAGTTCTTC
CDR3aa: CAIRNGPGTGENEQFF

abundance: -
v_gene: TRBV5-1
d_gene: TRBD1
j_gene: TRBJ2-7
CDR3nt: TGCGCCAGCAGCTCCATAGGACAGGGTTTTTCCTACGAGCAGTACTTC
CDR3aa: CASSSIGQGFSYEQYF

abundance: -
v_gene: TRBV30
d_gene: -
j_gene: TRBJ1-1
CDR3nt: TGTGCCTGGAGTGTGGGTCGGCCGGAGGGCACTGAAGCTTTCTTT
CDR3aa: CAWSVGRPEGTEAFF

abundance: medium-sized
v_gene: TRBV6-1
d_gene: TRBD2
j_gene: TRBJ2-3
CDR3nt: TGTGCCAGCAGTGAACTAGCGGGAGGGCCAGATACGCAGTATTTT
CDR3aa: CASSELAGGPDTQYF

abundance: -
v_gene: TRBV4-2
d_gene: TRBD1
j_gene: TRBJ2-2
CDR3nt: TGTGCCAGCAGCCAAGGGGACAGGGAGTCCGGGGAGCTGTTTTTT
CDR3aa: CASSQGDRESGELFF

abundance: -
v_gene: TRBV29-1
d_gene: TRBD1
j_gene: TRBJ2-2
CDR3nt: TGCAGCGTGATGGACAGGCCCGGGGAGCTGTTTTTT
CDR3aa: CSVMDRPGELFF

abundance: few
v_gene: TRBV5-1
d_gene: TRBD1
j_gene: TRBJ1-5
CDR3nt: TGCGCCAGCAGCCCCTACGACAGGGACGATCAGCCCCAGCATTTT
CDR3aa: CASSPYDRDDQPQHF

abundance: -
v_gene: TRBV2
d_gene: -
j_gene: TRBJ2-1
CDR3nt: TGTGCCAGCAGTGAAGAGGTGTCAGGGGAGCAGTTCTTC
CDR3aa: CASSEEVSGEQFF

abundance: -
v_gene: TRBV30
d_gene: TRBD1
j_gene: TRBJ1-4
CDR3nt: TGTGCCTGGAGTGGGGGACAGGGTATTGAAAAACTGTTTTTT
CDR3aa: CAWSGGQGIEKLFF

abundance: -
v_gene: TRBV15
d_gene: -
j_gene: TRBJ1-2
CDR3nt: TGTGCCACCAGCAGAGATATGGCGGACTATGGCTACACCTTC
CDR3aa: CATSRDMADYGYTF

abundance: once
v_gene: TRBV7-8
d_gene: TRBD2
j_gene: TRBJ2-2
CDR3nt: TGTGCCAGCAGCTTAGCCGCGGGAGGTGGTACCGGGGAGCTGTTTTTT
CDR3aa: CASSLAAGGGTGELFF

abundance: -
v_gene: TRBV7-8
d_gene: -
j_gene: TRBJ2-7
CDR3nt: TGTGCCAGCAGCCCGTGGGACTCCCTAGTCAGCGAGCAGTACTTC
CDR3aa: CASSPWDSLVSEQYF

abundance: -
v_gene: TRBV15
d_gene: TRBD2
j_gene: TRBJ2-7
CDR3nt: TGTGCCACCAGCCCGGGACTAGCCGGTTCCTACGAGCAGTACTTC
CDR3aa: CATSPGLAGSYEQYF

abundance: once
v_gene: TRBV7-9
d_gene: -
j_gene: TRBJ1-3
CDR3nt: TGTGCCAGCAGCTTATATAGGGGCCTCTCTGGAAACACCATATATTTT
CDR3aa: CASSLYRGLSGNTIYF

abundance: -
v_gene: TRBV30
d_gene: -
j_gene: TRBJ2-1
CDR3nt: TGTGCCTGGAGTTCAACTAGGTTCAATGAGCAGTTCTTC
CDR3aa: CAWSSTRFNEQFF

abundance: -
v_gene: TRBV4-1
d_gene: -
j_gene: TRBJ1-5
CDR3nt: TGCGCCAGCAGCCAAGTTCCGGGGTTCAGCAATCAGCCCCAGCATTTT
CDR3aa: CASSQVPGFSNQPQHF

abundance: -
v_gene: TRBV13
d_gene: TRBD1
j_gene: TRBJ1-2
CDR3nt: TGTGCCAGCATCCGGCTTGGGACAGTCTATGGCTACACCTTC
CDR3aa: CASIRLGTVYGYTF

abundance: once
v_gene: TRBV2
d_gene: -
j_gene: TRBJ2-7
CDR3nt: TGTGCCAGCTTGGACGGGGCCTACGAGCAGTACTTC
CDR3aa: CASLDGAYEQYF

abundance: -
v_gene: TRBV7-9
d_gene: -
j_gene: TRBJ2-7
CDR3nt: TGTGCCAGCAGCTTGGGACACAGCTACGAGCAGTACTTC
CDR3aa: CASSLGHSYEQYF

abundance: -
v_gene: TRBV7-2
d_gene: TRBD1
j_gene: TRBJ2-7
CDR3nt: TGTGCCAGCAGCCTGGACCCCGGGACAGGGGCCTACGAGCAGTACTTC
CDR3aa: CASSLDPGTGAYEQYF

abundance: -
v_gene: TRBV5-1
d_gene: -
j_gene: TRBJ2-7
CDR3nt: TGCGCCAGCAGCTTGGAGGGGCGTTACTACGAGCAGTACTTC
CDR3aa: CASSLEGRYYEQYF

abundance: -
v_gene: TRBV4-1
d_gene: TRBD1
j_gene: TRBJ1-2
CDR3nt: TGCGCCAGCAGCCAAGATGTGGGGACAGGGGGATTCTATGGCTACACCTTC
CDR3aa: CASSQDVGTGGFYGYTF

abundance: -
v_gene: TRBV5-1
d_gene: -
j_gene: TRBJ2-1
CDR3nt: TGCGCCAGCACGGAGAGTTCTGTTGAGCAGTTCTTC
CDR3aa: CASTESSVEQFF

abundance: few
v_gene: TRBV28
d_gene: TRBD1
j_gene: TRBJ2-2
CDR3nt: TGTGCCAGCAGCTCCGGGACAGGGGATGTCGGGGAGCTGTTTTTT
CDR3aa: CASSSGTGDVGELFF